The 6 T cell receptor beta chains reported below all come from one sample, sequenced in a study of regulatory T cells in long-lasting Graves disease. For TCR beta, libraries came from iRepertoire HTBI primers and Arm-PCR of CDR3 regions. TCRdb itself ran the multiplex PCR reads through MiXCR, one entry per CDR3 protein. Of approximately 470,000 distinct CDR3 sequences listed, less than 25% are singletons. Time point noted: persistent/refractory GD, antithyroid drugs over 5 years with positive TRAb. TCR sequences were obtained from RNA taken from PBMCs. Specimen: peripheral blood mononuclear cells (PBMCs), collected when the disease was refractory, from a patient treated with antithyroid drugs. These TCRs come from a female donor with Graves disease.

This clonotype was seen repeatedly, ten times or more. The CDR3, as DNA: TGTGCCAGCAGTGAAGACCGGGACAGGGGGCCGGAGACCCAGTACTTC. Protein: CASSEDRDRGPETQYF. The chain is built from TRBV6-1 and TRBJ2-5, with 12 bases aligning to TRBD1. The CDR3 covers 16 residues. Trimming took 1 base from V and 5 from J; bases not matched to a gene: 5. The germline CDR1 and CDR2 sequences are MNHNS and SASEGT.

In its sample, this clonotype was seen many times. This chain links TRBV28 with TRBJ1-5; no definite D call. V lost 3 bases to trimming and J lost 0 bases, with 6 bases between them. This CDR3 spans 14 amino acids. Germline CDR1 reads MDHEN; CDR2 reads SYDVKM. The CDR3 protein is CASSFPGSNQPQHF. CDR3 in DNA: TGTGCCAGCAGTTTTCCGGGTAGCAATCAGCCCCAGCATTTT.

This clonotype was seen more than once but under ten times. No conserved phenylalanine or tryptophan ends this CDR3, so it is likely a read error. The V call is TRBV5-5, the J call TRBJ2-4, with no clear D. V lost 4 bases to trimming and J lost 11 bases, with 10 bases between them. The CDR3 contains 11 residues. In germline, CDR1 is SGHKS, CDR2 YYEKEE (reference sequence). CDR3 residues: CASSPNTLQYL. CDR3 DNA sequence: TGTGCCAGCAGCCCTAACACTCTTCAGTACCTC.

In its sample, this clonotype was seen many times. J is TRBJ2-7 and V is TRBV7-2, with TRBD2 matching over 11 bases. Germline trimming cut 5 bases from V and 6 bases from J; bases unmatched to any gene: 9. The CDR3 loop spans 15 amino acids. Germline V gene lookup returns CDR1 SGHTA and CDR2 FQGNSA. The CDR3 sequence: CASSRIAGGPIEQYF. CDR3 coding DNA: TGTGCCAGCAGCCGAATAGCGGGAGGGCCGATCGAGCAGTACTTC.

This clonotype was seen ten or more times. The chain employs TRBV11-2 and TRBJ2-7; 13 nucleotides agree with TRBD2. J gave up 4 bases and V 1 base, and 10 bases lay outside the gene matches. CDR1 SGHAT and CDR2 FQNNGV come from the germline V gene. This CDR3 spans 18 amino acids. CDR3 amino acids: CASSLGRGTSGTDYEQYF. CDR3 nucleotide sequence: TGTGCCAGCAGCTTAGGTAGGGGGACTAGCGGGACCGATTACGAGCAGTACTTC.

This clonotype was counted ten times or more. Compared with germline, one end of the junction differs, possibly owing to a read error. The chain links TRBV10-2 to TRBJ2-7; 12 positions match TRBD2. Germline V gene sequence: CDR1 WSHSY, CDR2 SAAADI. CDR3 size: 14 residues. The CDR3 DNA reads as TGTGCCAGCAGCTCTAGGACTAGCGGGAACGAGCAGTACTTC. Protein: CASSSRTSGNEQYF.